This T cell receptor (beta chain) was recorded in a study of CD8 T cells in ankylosing spondylitis. Study outcomes and limitations: What seemed typical of ankylosing spondylitis blood was a TCR beta motif built from roughly eight highly homologous variants. Peripheral blood samples showed relatively rare disease-linked clones, and these clones were CD8+. Reportedly, disease-linked clones are significantly enriched in ankylosing spondylitis patients' matched synovial fluid. Some motif variants had been reported before (in reactive arthritis synovial fluid and blood).

This clonotype was counted ten times or more. Its antigen is still unknown. Trimming removed 6 bases from V and 2 bases from J, with 13 bases in between. The germline CDR1 and CDR2 sequences are ENHRY and SYGVKD. The CDR3 extends over 14 amino acids. Quantitative molecular-barcoded 5'-RACE generated the TCR beta libraries. TCRdb reprocessed the 5' RACE reads with MiXCR, giving one entry per CDR3 protein. The sample records around 480,000 distinct CDR3 sequences, roughly a sixth being singletons. This TCR was sampled from a male donor with ankylosing spondylitis. The rearrangement links TRBV10-3 to TRBJ1-1; D not resolved. The sequencing sample was made of blood, either unsorted or a sorted T cell fraction (not recorded which). The CDR3: CAIRDPSRNTEAFF. The DNA of the CDR3 is TGTGCCATCAGAGATCCCTCGAGAAACACTGAAGCTTTCTTT.